Listed here are 10 T cell receptor beta chains from one sample, sequenced in a study of OX40 agonist ivuxolimab in advanced cancers. Libraries were prepared by immunoSEQ multiplex PCR; TCRdb keeps only in-frame clonotypes and omits some of them. This table holds 73,000 or so clones, around 86% found once. This sample comprised CD4+ or CD8+ T cells sorted from blood, obtained in a trial of the OX40 agonist ivuxolimab. These TCRs come from an adult with an advanced solid tumor such as melanoma, head and neck, liver or kidney cancer.

This chain uses TRBV4-2 with TRBJ2-6; D ambiguous. This CDR3 is 14 amino acids long. CDR1 and CDR2 from the germline V gene are LGHNA and YNFKEQ. The ends were cut back, 4 bases at V and 2 bases at J, with 6 bases in the middle. CDR3: CASSPPTGANVLTF. CDR3 in DNA: TGTGCCAGCAGCCCCCCGACTGGGGCCAACGTCCTGACTTTC.

The chain recombines TRBV7-8 with TRBJ1-5; D call uncertain. Germline CDR1 reads SGHVS; CDR2 reads FQNEAQ. The ends were cut back, 5 bases at V and 9 bases at J, with 11 bases in the middle. This CDR3 has 12 residues. CDR3 nucleotides: TGTGCCAGCAGCCCACGGGTGGGGCCCCAGCATTTT. It encodes CASSPRVGPQHF. The whole variable domain, remainder taken from reference TRBV7-8 and TRBJ1-5, is GAGVSQSPRYKVAKRGQDVALRCDPISGHVSLFWYQQALGQGPEFLTYFQNEAQLDKSGLPSDRFFAERPEGSVSTLKIQRTQQEDSAVYLCASSPRVGPQHFGDGTRLSIL.

The chain carries TRBV5-1 and TRBJ1-2, with TRBD1 identical over 8 bases. The CDR3 is 17 residues long. Looked up from germline, CDR1 is SGHRS and CDR2 is YFSETQ. Losses at the gene ends were 4 bases for V and 0 bases for J; bases not matched to a gene: 11. CDR3 loop: CASSLQGGTLANYGYTF. In DNA, the CDR3 is TGCGCCAGCAGCCTACAGGGGGGAACCTTAGCTAACTATGGCTACACCTTC.

The CDR3 region is CASSTGTKNYGYTF. CDR3 nucleotide sequence: TGCGCCAGCAGCACCGGGACAAAGAACTATGGCTACACCTTC. The chain combines TRBV5-1 with TRBJ1-2; D may be TRBD1 (6 bases). With 4 bases removed from V and 2 bases from J, the gap between germline ends came to 12 bases. Germline V lookup: CDR1 SGHRS, CDR2 YFSETQ. The CDR3 covers 14 residues.

The chain carries TRBV6-5 and TRBJ1-3, with a tentative D call TRBD1 (5 bases). V shed 2 bases and J shed 0 bases, with 8 bases lying between them. Germline V CDR1 and CDR2: MNHEY, SVGAGI. CDR3 length equals 15 residues. Written as DNA, the CDR3 is TGTGCCAGCAGTTACAGGGGAAACTCTGGAAACACCATATATTTT. Translated, it gives CASSYRGNSGNTIYF.

The chain is built from TRBV27 and TRBJ2-1, with a tentative D call TRBD1 (6 bases). Germline CDR1 and CDR2: MNHEY and SMNVEV (reference sequence). Trimming pared 5 bases from V and 2 bases from J, leaving 10 bases between. CDR3 length: 14 amino acids. The CDR3: CASSDQGPYNEQFF. The CDR3 DNA follows: TGTGCCAGCAGTGACCAGGGGCCCTACAATGAGCAGTTCTTC.

The chain uses TRBV2 and TRBJ1-2; D remains unclear. CDR3 length: 12 residues. V was trimmed by 8 bases and J by 3 bases, leaving 10 bases between them. Looked up from germline, CDR1 is SNHLY and CDR2 is FYNNEI. Here the CDR3 DNA reads TGTGCCAGCCAGAAGGGTGACTATGGCTACACCTTC. This encodes CASQKGDYGYTF.

This chain connects TRBV7-2 to TRBJ2-4, with 8 positions matching TRBD1. The CDR3 contains 13 residues. With V trimmed by 5 bases and J by 9 bases, 6 bases remained unmatched. The germline V gene has CDR1 SGHTA and CDR2 FQGNSA. CDR3 in amino acids: CASSTTGAGIQYF. The CDR3 DNA reads as TGTGCCAGCAGCACGACAGGGGCAGGCATTCAGTACTTC.

This chain uses TRBV4-1 with TRBJ2-4, with D tentatively TRBD1 (6 bases). There are 16 residues in the CDR3. Germline lookup yields CDR1 MGHRA and CDR2 YSYEKL. Trimming cost V 2 bases and J 5 bases, with 16 bases left between them. Here the CDR3 reads CASSQKSQGIENIQYF. The DNA of the CDR3 is TGCGCCAGCAGCCAAAAATCCCAGGGGATTGAAAACATTCAGTACTTC.

This clone was seen a handful of times. This rearrangement joins TRBV15 to TRBJ2-1; 11 bases fit TRBD2. The CDR3 is made up of 16 amino acids. Losses at the gene ends were 1 base for V and 4 bases for J; bases not matched to a gene: 3. CDR1 and CDR2 (germline): LNHNV, YYDKDF (reference sequence). The CDR3 spells CATSRVRLAGYNEQFF. The CDR3 region has the DNA TGTGCCACCAGCAGAGTTCGACTAGCGGGGTACAATGAGCAGTTCTTC.